The 25 T cell receptor beta chains in this list originate from one sample, sequenced in a study of cytomegalovirus exposure and HLA in healthy donors. Use of 60 Vbeta and 13 Jbeta primers characterized the PCR. Assay used: immunoSEQ multiplex PCR; TCRdb lists only in-frame clones, some missing. The sample records 170,000 or so clones, roughly three quarters being singletons. Sequenced input: PBMCs. These receptors were taken from a woman between 50 and 59 years old in good health and CMV-seropositive.

V and J are TRBV18 and TRBJ2-5; D is ambiguous. This CDR3 comprises 12 residues. Germline CDR1 and CDR2: KGHSH and LQKENI. V dropped 0 bases and J dropped 6 bases, with 5 bases sitting between them. The CDR3, as DNA: TGTGCCAGCTCACCACCGGGCAAGACCCAGTACTTC. Translating it yields CASSPPGKTQYF.

This chain links TRBV21-1 with TRBJ2-7; TRBD1, as called in the table, went unchecked against the DNA. TRBV21-1 is a pseudogene. This CDR3 has 15 residues. CDR3: CASSGPKGAAYEQYF. The CDR3, as DNA: TGTGCCAGCTCGGGCCCGAAGGGGGCAGCCTACGAGCAGTACTTC.

The chain combines TRBV10-1 with TRBJ2-5; 9 bases are shared with TRBD2. Germline V gene data show CDR1 as WNHNN and CDR2 as SYGVQD (reference sequence). The CDR3 is made up of 16 amino acids. V dropped 0 bases and J dropped 3; count of bases not matched to a gene: 5. Here the CDR3 reads CASSESVLAGEETQYF. CDR3 nucleotides: TGCGCCAGCAGTGAGTCGGTATTAGCGGGGGAAGAGACCCAGTACTTC.

This clone turned up a few times. One junction end does not reproduce the germline sequence, and a read error may be involved. V usage is TRBV19 and J usage is TRBJ2-5; 10 bases match TRBD1. Germline loops: CDR1 LNHDA, CDR2 SQIVND (reference sequence). The CDR3 spans 14 residues. CDR3 DNA sequence: TGTGCCAGTAGTCTAGACAGGGGGCGGGAGACCCAGTACTTC. Translating it yields CASSLDRGRETQYF.

V is TRBV11-2 and J is TRBJ1-6, with a tentative D call TRBD1 (5 bases). The ends were cut back, 1 base at V and 4 bases at J, with 8 bases in the middle. Germline lookup yields CDR1 SGHAT and CDR2 FQNNGV. CDR3 length: 15 amino acids. The DNA for the CDR3 is TGTGCCAGCAGCTTAGGACAGACTTATAATTCACCCCTCCACTTT. Translating it yields CASSLGQTYNSPLHF.

The chain joins TRBV5-4 to TRBJ1-2, with no clear D. V gave up 0 bases and J gave up 1 base, with 10 bases separating them. CDR1 and CDR2 (germline): SGHNT, YYREEE (reference sequence). The CDR3 is 15 residues long. The CDR3 region is CASSLERAYNYGYTF. The CDR3 nucleotides read TGTGCCAGCAGCTTGGAAAGAGCCTATAACTATGGCTACACCTTC.

The chain has TRBV4-1 and TRBJ2-1; no definite D call. This CDR3 region has 13 residues. CDR1 is MGHRA, CDR2 YSYEKL, per germline. Trimming shortened V by 1 base and J by 5 bases, and 6 bases separated the two germline ends. CDR3 loop: CASSQALNNEQFF. CDR3 coding DNA: TGCGCCAGCAGCCAAGCCTTAAACAATGAGCAGTTCTTC.

The genes are TRBV5-4 and TRBJ2-5; 8 nucleotides match TRBD2. With 4 bases clipped from V and 2 bases from J, the junction kept 4 bases outside the gene matches. The CDR3 loop spans 14 amino acids. Germline V lookup: CDR1 SGHNT, CDR2 YYREEE (reference sequence). CDR3 in amino acids: CASSREGGQETQYF. The CDR3 nucleotides are TGTGCCAGCAGCCGGGAGGGCGGACAAGAGACCCAGTACTTC.

This chain links TRBV7-8 with TRBJ2-7, with D possibly TRBD2 on 6 matching bases. CDR1 and CDR2 from the germline V gene are SGHVS and FQNEAQ. Trimming cost V 3 bases and J 0 bases, with 12 bases left between them. This CDR3 spans 15 amino acids. The CDR3 spells CASSFSPGSSYEQYF. The CDR3 nucleotides are TGTGCCAGCAGCTTTAGTCCCGGGAGCTCCTACGAGCAGTACTTC.

J is TRBJ1-6 and V is TRBV9; TRBD1 agrees at 7 bases. Germline loops: CDR1 SGDLS, CDR2 YYNGEE. The CDR3 consists of 16 residues. Trimming at V came to 2 bases and at J to 7 bases, leaving 9 bases not matched to a gene. CDR3 nucleotides: TGTGCCAGCAGCGTCCAGGGTGAGGGGGCGAATTCACCCCTCCACTTT. Translating it yields CASSVQGEGANSPLHF. Combining the CDR3 with reference TRBV9 and TRBJ1-6 gives the whole variable domain DSGVTQTPKHLITATGQRVTLRCSPRSGDLSVYWYQQSLDQGLQFLIQYYNGEERAKGNILERFSAQQFPDLHSELNLSSLELGDSALYFCASSVQGEGANSPLHFGNGTRLTVT.

The chain is built from TRBV5-3 and TRBJ1-2, with D tentatively TRBD1 (6 bases). TRBV5-3 is placed among ORFs of uncertain function. V was cut by 2 bases and J by 0 bases, with 8 bases left in between. The CDR3 extends over 14 amino acids. The CDR3 region has the DNA TGTGCCAGAAGCTTCCACAGGGCTAACTATGGCTACACCTTC. Translating it yields CARSFHRANYGYTF.

The rearrangement links TRBV2 to TRBJ1-1; D call uncertain. The V gene's germline CDR1 is SNHLY and CDR2 FYNNEI. The V gene lost 5 bases and the J gene lost 4 bases, with 14 bases spanning the gap. CDR3 length: 14 amino acids. The DNA for the CDR3 is TGTGCCAGCAGTCCTGAGGGAGGTATCACTGAAGCTTTCTTT. It encodes CASSPEGGITEAFF.

J is TRBJ2-3 and V is TRBV5-1, with 8 bases aligning to TRBD2. V was pared by 8 bases and J by 6 bases, with 8 bases of the junction left unmatched. The CDR3 totals 13 residues. CDR1 is SGHRS and CDR2 is YFSETQ in the germline V gene. CDR3 in DNA: TGCGCCAGTCTCGGGCCGGGGGGGGATACGCAGTATTTT. Its protein is CASLGPGGDTQYF.

The chain has TRBV5-1 and TRBJ2-1; 11 bases fit TRBD2. V was pared by 3 bases and J by 7 bases, with 6 bases of the junction left unmatched. The CDR3 contains 15 residues. CDR1 is SGHRS and CDR2 is YFSETQ in the germline V gene. The chain's CDR3 is CASSWRGLAENEQFF. In nucleotides, the CDR3 is TGCGCCAGCAGCTGGCGGGGACTAGCGGAGAATGAGCAGTTCTTC. The entire variable domain, with the rest obtained from reference TRBV5-1 and TRBJ2-1, is as follows: KAGVTQTPRYLIKTRGQQVTLSCSPISGHRSVSWYQQTPGQGLQFLFEYFSETQRNKGNFPGRFSGRQFSNSRSEMNVSTLELGDSALYLCASSWRGLAENEQFFGPGTRLTVL.

The chain recombines TRBV27 with TRBJ1-3; D uncertain. Germline V CDR1 and CDR2: MNHEY, SMNVEV (reference sequence). Trimming cost V 1 base and J 4 bases, with 5 bases left between them. This CDR3 comprises 13 residues. CDR3 loop: CASSLYLGNTIYF. The CDR3 coding sequence is TGTGCCAGCAGTTTATATCTAGGAAACACCATATATTTT.

In nucleotides, the CDR3 is TGTGCCAGCAGCTTGGCGGGACAGGGGATCGTCACTGAAGCTTTCTTT. Protein sequence: CASSLAGQGIVTEAFF. V usage is TRBV5-4 and J usage is TRBJ1-1, with 10 bases lining up with TRBD1. In germline, CDR1 is SGHNT, CDR2 YYREEE (reference sequence). The CDR3 is 16 residues long. V lost 0 bases and J lost 4; bases outside the gene matches: 6. Based on the CDR3 plus reference TRBV5-4 and TRBJ1-1, the full variable domain is ETGVTQSPTHLIKTRGQQVTLRCSSQSGHNTVSWYQQALGQGPQFIFQYYREEENGRGNFPPRFSGLQFPNYSSELNVNALELDDSALYLCASSLAGQGIVTEAFFGQGTRLTVV.

The rearrangement links TRBV9 to TRBJ1-1; D ambiguous. V was trimmed by 9 bases and J by 7 bases, leaving 4 bases between them. The CDR3 length is 8 residues. The germline V gene encodes CDR1 SGDLS and CDR2 YYNGEE. CDR3 DNA: TGTGCCACCATTGAAGCTTTCTTT. Protein sequence: CATIEAFF.

The chain joins TRBV9 to TRBJ2-2; 9 nucleotides agree with TRBD1. There are 16 residues in the CDR3. V lost 2 bases to trimming and J lost 4 bases; unmatched junction nucleotides: 6. Looked up from germline, CDR1 is SGDLS and CDR2 is YYNGEE. The CDR3 DNA follows: TGTGCCAGCAGCGTGAGGACAGGGGATATCACCGGGGAGCTGTTTTTT. Encoded protein: CASSVRTGDITGELFF.

The J gene is TRBJ2-7, the V gene TRBV30; TRBD1 is a possible D gene (5 bases). V lost 5 bases, J lost 1 base, and 15 bases lay in between. There are 14 residues in the CDR3. The germline CDR1 and CDR2 sequences are GTSNPN and SVGIG (reference sequence). This chain's CDR3 is CAWATAGPSYEQYF. The CDR3 nucleotides read TGTGCCTGGGCTACGGCAGGGCCATCCTACGAGCAGTACTTC.

The chain joins TRBV5-1 to TRBJ1-2, with D possibly matching TRBD1 (6 bases). The CDR3 contains 13 residues. V was cut by 0 bases and J by 7 bases, with 10 bases left in between. In germline, CDR1 is SGHRS, CDR2 YFSETQ. DNA for the CDR3: TGCGCCAGCAGCTTGGTGCAGGGGTTTGGCTACACCTTC. This encodes CASSLVQGFGYTF.

This rearrangement joins TRBV10-3 to TRBJ1-2; 8 positions match TRBD1. V shed 5 bases and J 8 bases; nucleotides not matched to a gene: 10. The CDR3 length is 14 residues. CDR1 is ENHRY and CDR2 is SYGVKD in the germline V gene. CDR3 sequence (DNA): TGTGCCATCAGTACCCCCGACAGGGGTGGAGGCTACACCTTC. Its translation is CAISTPDRGGGYTF.

J is TRBJ1-1 and V is TRBV5-4, with 10 bases lining up with TRBD1. V shed 4 bases and J 5 bases; nucleotides not matched to a gene: 5. Germline-derived CDR1 and CDR2 are SGHNT and YYREEE (reference sequence). The CDR3 is made up of 14 amino acids. CDR3 nucleotide sequence: TGTGCCAGCAGCACGGACAGGGGGGGAACTGAAGCTTTCTTT. Protein sequence: CASSTDRGGTEAFF.

The chain has TRBV4-2 and TRBJ2-1; tentative D call: TRBD1 (5 bases). Germline loops: CDR1 LGHNA, CDR2 YNFKEQ. This CDR3 region has 17 residues. V was shortened by 1 base and J by 7 bases, with 20 bases between the two germline ends. DNA of the CDR3: TGTGCCAGCAGCCAAGCGGCAGGGCGTTTTGTTGGGAATGAGCAGTTCTTC. Amino acid sequence: CASSQAAGRFVGNEQFF.

The table lists this clone with a few counts. The V call is TRBV19, the J call TRBJ1-1; perhaps TRBD1 as D (6 bases). This CDR3 region has 12 residues. V lost 0 bases and J 11 bases, leaving 10 bases between the germline ends. In germline, CDR1 is LNHDA, CDR2 SQIVND (reference sequence). The CDR3 coding sequence is TGTGCCAGTAGTATAGATCGACAGGCTGCTTTCTTT. It is translated as CASSIDRQAAFF.

V and J are TRBV19 and TRBJ1-2, with 8 nucleotides matching TRBD1. Germline trimming cut 8 bases from V and 0 bases from J; bases unmatched to any gene: 8. The CDR3 is 15 residues long. Germline V CDR1 and CDR2: LNHDA, SQIVND (reference sequence). CDR3 in amino acids: CASAGTGSSNYGYTF. DNA for the CDR3: TGTGCCAGTGCCGGGACAGGTTCTTCTAACTATGGCTACACCTTC.